The present T cell receptor (beta chain) was sequenced within a study of blood T cell repertoires in COVID-19. At the level of the study: COVID-19 samples collected from the United States, Italy and Spain covered acute and convalescent phases. Sources were T cells, B-cell-depleted T cells, or PBMCs; the material itself was cDNA or gDNA.

This CDR3 region has 13 residues. Germline values: CDR1 SQVTM, CDR2 ANQGSEA. V lost 4 bases, J lost 0 bases, and 9 bases lay in between. As handled by the study authors: From reference gene primer amplification, estimates of nucleated cell counts were derived. The table came from immunoSEQ multiplex PCR; TCRdb's copy has only in-frame clones and leaves some out. The V and J calls and the clone size are those of that table, but D and trimming were determined from the DNA. The sample lists under 200,000 clones, over 70% occurring once. The sample consisted of peripheral blood. This chain joins TRBV29-1 and TRBJ1-2, with no clear D. This clonotype was obtained from a man aged 65-85 years with acute or convalescent COVID-19. The CDR3, as DNA: TGCAGCGTTGCGGAGGGAACTAACTATGGCTACACCTTC. This gives the protein CSVAEGTNYGYTF. Supplemented by reference TRBV29-1 and TRBJ1-2, the full variable domain reads SAVISQKPSRDICQRGTSLTIQCQVDSQVTMMFWYRQQPGQSLTLIATANQGSEATYESGFVIDKFPISRPNLTFSTLTVSNMSPEDSSIYLCSVAEGTNYGYTFGSGTRLTVV.